This T cell receptor beta chain was captured in a study of shared clonotypes between healthy human individuals (dated by TCRdb to about 2020). Looking at the study overall: Two women and a few men aged 18 to 49 years were included in the cohort. Blood TCR repertoires of about five healthy adults were deeply sequenced to estimate repertoire size and the extent of clonotype sharing between individuals. Libraries were prepared and TCR repertoires were sequenced by different laboratories using diverse techniques, in order to increase sequencing depth and limit assay-specific biases. Per donor, three plates each were used for CD4 naive and CD4 memory, two for CD8 naive, and one for CD8 memory. Between about 0.9 and 10 billion PBMCs per donor were obtained by leukapheresis.

The paper as a whole reports these results and caveats: Based on pairwise subsampling, the degree of clonotype sharing among donors was expected to be affected by sequencing depth. Sampling was limited to blood, and TCR repertoires in tissue likely differ from TCR repertoires in blood. Compared with non-shared clonotypes, clonotypes shared by all four sorted-subset donors had higher generation probabilities. Because the study included a small number of donors, the genetic and exposure-history diversity represented was limited. Estimated clonotype richness was generally larger for naive than for memory subsets. Incomplete sequencing was indicated by rarefaction of sorted-subset datasets, despite the large sequencing depth. Approximately 4.8% of naive CD4, 3.5% of naive CD8, approximately 2% of memory CD4, and less than 0.45% of memory CD8 clonotypes were shared across a few donors.

Using the deep immunoSEQ assay, multiplex PCR amplified TCR CDR3 regions from genomic DNA. Extracted genomic DNA from each cell subset was spread evenly across all wells of several immunoSEQ 96-well plates, with each plate serving as a replicate. For sorted subsets, around 200 ng genomic DNA, equal to approximately 30,000 T cell genomes, was loaded into each replicate PCR. The purified libraries were quantified using a Qubit 3.0 fluorometer, sized with a Bioanalyzer 2100, and then quantified again using the KAPA Library Quantification kit. A separate single-read 150-cycle Illumina NextSeq 550 flow cell was used to sequence each immunoSEQ 96-well plate. On the study's bioinformatics: The immunoSEQ output contained only junctional sequences without quality scores, so filtering could not match that applied to full-length reads. To assign V/J genes and CDR3, sequences were annotated using PyIR, a Python wrapper for IgBLAST v1.9, with IMGT germline references. Any read was removed if the V/J assignment was weak (E-value above 1e-6), the CDR3 was missing, or the read contained stop codons, out-of-frame junctions, or ambiguous translated residues. V3J clonotypes were defined as sequences sharing the same inferred V gene, J gene, and CDR3 amino acid sequence. Percentage overlap between repertoires was calculated by dividing the number of shared unique clonotypes by the size of the smaller repertoire. Repertoire richness was assessed with RTK rarefaction, the Chao1 estimator, and Recon v2.1 estimates of unobserved clonotypes. OLGA was used to compute generation probabilities for all TCRbeta clonotypes that the gDNA method yielded from several donors. TCRdb took over this immuneACCESS table, retaining in-frame rearrangements with V and J assigned. Such tables are incomplete; in checked studies, under half of the missing clones stem from an unresolved V gene, and the remainder is unexplained. D and trimming come from the DNA, and the V and J calls and clone size come from that table. Present in this sample are approximately 2,000,000 clones, just under 95% of which were seen just once. The ten largest make up around 1.8% of the sample.

CD8 naive samples were obtained by positive selection for CCR7 among CD45RO-negative cells, yielding a CD45RA+CCR7+ population from which TemRA cells were excluded. Healthy HIV-negative adults with no recently reported acute infections or vaccinations were included as donors. All donors were Caucasian adults living in Nashville, Tennessee, USA. Blood was collected by leukapheresis, and PBMCs were isolated by Ficoll-Histopaque density gradient centrifugation and then cryopreserved in liquid nitrogen vapor phase. Purity and quantity of every magnetically sorted T cell population were checked by analytical flow cytometry. Genomic DNA was isolated from each sorted fraction and quantified by UV absorbance on a Nanodrop 2000c. From cysteine to phenylalanine, the CDR3 is 16 amino acids long. Left in the record is the CDR3 DNA by itself, 48 bases read in frame from the first base. About this clone: There is no known antigen for this receptor. No qualities accompany the bases; no much larger clone lies one base away.

This TCR derives from a man aged 18 to 29 in good health. Some clones in this sample may be carry-over from other donors' samples. Sequencing used naive CD8+ T cells from PBMCs. Per the publication, the cell subset or site label means: CD45RA+CCR7+. The rearrangement combines TRBV12-2 with TRBJ1-1. TRBV12-2 is termed a pseudogene. The CDR3 protein is CASRLPMAGTNTEAFF. The bases are TGTGCAAGTCGCTTACCCATGGCAGGGACGAACACTGAAGCTTTCTTT.